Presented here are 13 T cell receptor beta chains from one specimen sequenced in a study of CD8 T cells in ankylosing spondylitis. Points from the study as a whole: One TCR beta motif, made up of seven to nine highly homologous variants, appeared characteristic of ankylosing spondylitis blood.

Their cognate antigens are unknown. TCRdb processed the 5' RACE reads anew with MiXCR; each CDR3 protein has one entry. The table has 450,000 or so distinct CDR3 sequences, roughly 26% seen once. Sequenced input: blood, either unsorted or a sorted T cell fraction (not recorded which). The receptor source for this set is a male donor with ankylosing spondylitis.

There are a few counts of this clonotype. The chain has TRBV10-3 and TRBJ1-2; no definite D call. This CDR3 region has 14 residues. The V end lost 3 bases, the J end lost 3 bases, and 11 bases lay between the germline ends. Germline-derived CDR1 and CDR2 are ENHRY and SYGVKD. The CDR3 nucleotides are TGTGCCATCAGTGAAGCTCGGTCGGACTATGGCTACACCTTC. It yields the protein CAISEARSDYGYTF.

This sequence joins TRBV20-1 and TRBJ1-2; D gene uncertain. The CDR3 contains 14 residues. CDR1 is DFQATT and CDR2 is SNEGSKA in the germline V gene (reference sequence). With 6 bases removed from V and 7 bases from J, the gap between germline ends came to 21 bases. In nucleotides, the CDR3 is TGCAGTGCCACCGTCGGTTCTTTGCTCGGTGGCTACACCTTC. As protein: CSATVGSLLGGYTF.

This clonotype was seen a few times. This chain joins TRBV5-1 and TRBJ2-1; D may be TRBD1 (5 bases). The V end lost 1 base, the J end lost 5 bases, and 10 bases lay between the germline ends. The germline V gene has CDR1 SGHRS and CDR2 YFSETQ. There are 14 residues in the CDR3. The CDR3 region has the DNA TGCGCCAGCAGCTTGAATGGGGCCCACAATGAGCAGTTCTTC. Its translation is CASSLNGAHNEQFF.

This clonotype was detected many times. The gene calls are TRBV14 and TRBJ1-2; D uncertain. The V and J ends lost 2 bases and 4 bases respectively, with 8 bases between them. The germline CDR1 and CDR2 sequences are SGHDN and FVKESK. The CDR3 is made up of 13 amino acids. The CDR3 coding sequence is TGTGCCAGCAGCCAATTGGCGGCCTATGGCTACACCTTC. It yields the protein CASSQLAAYGYTF.

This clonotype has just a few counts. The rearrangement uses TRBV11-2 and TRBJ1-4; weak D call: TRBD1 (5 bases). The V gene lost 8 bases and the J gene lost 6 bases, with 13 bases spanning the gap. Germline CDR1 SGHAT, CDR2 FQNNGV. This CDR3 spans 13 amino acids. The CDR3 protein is CASRGGIHEKLFF. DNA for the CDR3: TGTGCCAGCCGTGGGGGAATTCATGAAAAACTGTTTTTT.

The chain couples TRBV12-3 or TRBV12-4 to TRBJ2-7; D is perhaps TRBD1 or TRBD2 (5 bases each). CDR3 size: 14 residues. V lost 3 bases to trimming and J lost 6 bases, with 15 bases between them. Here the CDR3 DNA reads TGTGCCAGCAGTTTTTCCGGGACCGGGTTCGAGCAGTACTTC. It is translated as CASSFSGTGFEQYF.

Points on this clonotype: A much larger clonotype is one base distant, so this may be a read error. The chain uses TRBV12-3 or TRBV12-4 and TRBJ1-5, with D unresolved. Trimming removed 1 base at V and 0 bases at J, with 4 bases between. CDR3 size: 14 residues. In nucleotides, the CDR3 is TGTGCCAGCAGTTTAGAGGATAGCAATCAGCCCCAGCATTTT. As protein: CASSLEDSNQPQHF.

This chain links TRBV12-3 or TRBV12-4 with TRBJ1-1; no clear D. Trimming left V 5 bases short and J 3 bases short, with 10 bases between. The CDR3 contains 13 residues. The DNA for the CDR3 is TGTGCCAGCAGTGAACACGGGCACACTGAAGCTTTCTTT. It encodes CASSEHGHTEAFF.

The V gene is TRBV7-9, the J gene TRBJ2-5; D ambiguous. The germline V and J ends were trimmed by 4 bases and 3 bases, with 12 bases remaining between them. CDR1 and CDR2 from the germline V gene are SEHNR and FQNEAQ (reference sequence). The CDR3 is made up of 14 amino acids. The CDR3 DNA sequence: TGTGCCAGCAGCTATAGGGTGGGGAAAGAGACCCAGTACTTC. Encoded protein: CASSYRVGKETQYF. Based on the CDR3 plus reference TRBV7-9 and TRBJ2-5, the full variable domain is DTGVSQNPRHKITKRGQNVTFRCDPISEHNRLYWYRQTLGQGPEFLTYFQNEAQLEKSRLLSDRFSAERPKGSFSTLEIQRTEQGDSAMYLCASSYRVGKETQYFGPGTRLLVL.

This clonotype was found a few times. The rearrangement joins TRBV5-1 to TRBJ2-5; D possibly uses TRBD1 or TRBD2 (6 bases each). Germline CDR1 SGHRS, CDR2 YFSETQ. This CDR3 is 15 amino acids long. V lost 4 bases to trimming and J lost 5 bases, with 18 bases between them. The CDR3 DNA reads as TGCGCCAGCAGCCAGCATTGGGGGGCCGAGGAGACCCAGTACTTC. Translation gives CASSQHWGAEETQYF. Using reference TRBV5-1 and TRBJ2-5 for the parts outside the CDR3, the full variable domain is KAGVTQTPRYLIKTRGQQVTLSCSPISGHRSVSWYQQTPGQGLQFLFEYFSETQRNKGNFPGRFSGRQFSNSRSEMNVSTLELGDSALYLCASSQHWGAEETQYFGPGTRLLVL.

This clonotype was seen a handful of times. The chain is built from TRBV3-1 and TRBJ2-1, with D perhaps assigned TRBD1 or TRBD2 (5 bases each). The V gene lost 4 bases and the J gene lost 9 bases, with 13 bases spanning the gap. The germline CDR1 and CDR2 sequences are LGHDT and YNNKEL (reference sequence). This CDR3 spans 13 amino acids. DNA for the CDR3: TGTGCCAGCAGCCCCAAGATCGGGACTGAGCAGTTCTTC. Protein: CASSPKIGTEQFF.

The CDR3 is CSVVPGGTDTQYF. The CDR3 DNA reads as TGCAGCGTTGTACCGGGTGGCACAGATACGCAGTATTTT. The V and J genes are TRBV29-1 and TRBJ2-3; unclear D gene. The CDR3 covers 13 residues. Trimming pared 4 bases from V and 1 base from J, leaving 9 bases between. Germline CDR1 SQVTM, CDR2 ANQGSEA.

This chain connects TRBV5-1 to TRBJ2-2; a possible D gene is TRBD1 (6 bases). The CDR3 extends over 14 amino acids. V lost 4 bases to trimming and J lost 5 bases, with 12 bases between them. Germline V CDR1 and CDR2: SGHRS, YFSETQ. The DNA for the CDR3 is TGCGCCAGCAGCATACAGGGTTCGACCGGGGAGCTGTTTTTT. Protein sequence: CASSIQGSTGELFF.